This TCR beta chain originates from a study of cytomegalovirus exposure and HLA in healthy donors. Study details: Unique TCR beta sequences numbering 95 million to 130 million came from around 180 million T cells in an earlier analysis.

This CDR3 has 19 amino acids. Germline CDR1 reads MRHNA; CDR2 reads SNTAGT. Whole-study findings and limits: According to a later analysis, donors in an Asian-associated ancestry cluster reportedly had fewer N-insertions than the roughly 670-donor mean.

Primers included in the PCR were 60 Vbeta and 13 Jbeta primers. The protocol was immunoSEQ multiplex PCR, while the TCRdb copy is restricted to in-frame clones and leaves out a portion. The sample contains 50,000 to 75,000 clones, 83% of which appear only once. On this clone: Its antigen is unknown.

This chain connects TRBV6-4 to TRBJ2-5, with 15 bases that match TRBD2. The last part of the DNA fits TRBJ2-7 better; the J call may be wrong. This TCR was recovered from a human donor in good health. Material for sequencing was PBMCs. CDR3 DNA sequence: TGTGCCAGCAAGGCTTTCCCCCCCGGGACTAGCGGGAGGAGGTACGAGCAGTACTTC. This sequence encodes CASKAFPPGTSGRRYEQYF.